This TCR beta chain is from a study of CD8 T cells in Susac syndrome. CDR3 length equals 13 residues. V gave up 5 bases and J gave up 0 bases, with 7 bases separating them. CDR1 and CDR2 (germline): SGHTA, FQGNSA. Sequencing targeted TCR beta in T cells from blood (CD8+ and CD4+). Age- and sex-matched healthy donors served as the control group. Negative isolation yielded CD8+ and CD4+ T cells; FACS enriched TEMRA cells. After extraction with the RNeasy kit, about 0.45 to 1 ug of the RNA was reverse transcribed using random hexamers. A multiplex approach, immunoSEQ multiplex PCR, amplified TCR beta CDR3 across 54 Vbeta and 13 Jbeta. TCRdb used MiXCR to reprocess the immunoSEQ multiplex PCR reads, holding one entry per CDR3 protein. Among 150,000 to 200,000 distinct CDR3 sequences, approximately 94% were seen once, and the ten largest hold less than 0.12%.

This sequence originates from a human donor in good health. The chain employs TRBV7-2 and TRBJ2-5; D gene ambiguous. Sequencing input: CD4+ T cells from PBMCs. CDR3 bases: TGTGCCAGCAGCATCCAGTACCAAGAGACCCAGTACTTC. Its protein product is CASSIQYQETQYF.